The 30 T cell receptor beta chains below all came from one sample that was sequenced in a study of blood T cell repertoires in COVID-19. Profiling relied on immunoSEQ multiplex PCR, and the TCRdb table lists in-frame clones only, not all of them. The table includes hundreds of thousands of clones, over 75% detected once. Input material: peripheral blood. The receptors derive from a man aged 45-65 years with active or convalescent COVID-19.

The chain combines TRBV28 with TRBJ1-5; no reliable D call. V lost 7 bases, J lost 0 bases, and 7 bases lay in between. The length of the CDR3 is 13 residues. Germline values: CDR1 MDHEN, CDR2 SYDVKM. The CDR3 bases are TGTGCCAGCAACAGCTATAGCAATCAGCCCCAGCATTTT. Translated, it gives CASNSYSNQPQHF.

This clone has only a few counts. The chain carries TRBV6-5 and TRBJ2-7, with 7 bases aligning to TRBD2. This CDR3 is 15 amino acids long. V dropped 0 bases and J dropped 0; count of bases not matched to a gene: 2. Germline assignment: CDR1 MNHEY and CDR2 SVGAGI. CDR3 nucleotide sequence: TGTGCCAGCAGTTACTCGGTAGCGGGCTCCTACGAGCAGTACTTC. It yields the protein CASSYSVAGSYEQYF.

This clone occurred once. This rearrangement joins TRBV12-3 or TRBV12-4 to TRBJ2-1; 12 bases align to TRBD2. Trimming at V came to 6 bases and at J to 15 bases, leaving 3 bases not matched to a gene. The CDR3 is 11 residues long. The CDR3 reads CASRGLAGRFF. In DNA, the CDR3 is TGTGCCAGCAGAGGACTAGCGGGAAGGTTCTTC.

The rearrangement uses TRBV7-9 and TRBJ1-6; a weak D match, TRBD1 (5 bases). The length of the CDR3 is 14 residues. Germline loops: CDR1 SEHNR, CDR2 FQNEAQ (reference sequence). The germline V and J ends were trimmed by 2 bases and 7 bases, with 9 bases remaining between them. The CDR3 sequence: CASSLTGSNSPLHF. The CDR3, as DNA: TGTGCCAGCAGCTTAACAGGTTCCAATTCACCCCTCCACTTT.

This CDR3 reads CASSQSYEQYF. CDR3 in DNA: TGTGCCAGCAGCCAATCCTACGAGCAGTACTTC. The rearrangement links TRBV28 to TRBJ2-7; no firm D call. Looked up from germline, CDR1 is MDHEN and CDR2 is SYDVKM. V lost 6 bases, J lost 1 base, and 4 bases lay in between. The CDR3 spans 11 residues.

The chain combines TRBV11-1 with TRBJ1-6; TRBD1 matches at 8 bases. CDR3 length: 14 residues. CDR1 is SGHAT and CDR2 is FQDESV in the germline V gene (reference sequence). J was trimmed by 9 bases and V by 5 bases; bases with no gene match: 6. The CDR3 sequence is CASSIDRGPSPLHF. The CDR3 DNA is TGTGCCAGCAGCATCGACAGGGGCCCTTCACCCCTCCACTTT.

CDR3 loop: CASSLGVGGTSTDTQYF. The DNA of the CDR3 is TGTGCCAGCAGCTTAGGGGTGGGCGGGACTAGCACAGATACGCAGTATTTT. The chain links TRBV7-8 to TRBJ2-3, with D perhaps matching TRBD2 (6 bases). The CDR3 length is 17 residues. V was pared by 1 base and J by 0 bases, with 14 bases between. The V gene's germline CDR1 is SGHVS and CDR2 FQNEAQ.

The rearrangement uses TRBV12-3 or TRBV12-4 and TRBJ2-1; 9 nucleotides agree with TRBD1. Trimming removed 3 bases from V and 11 bases from J; junction bases left unmatched: 5. This CDR3 is 13 amino acids long. CDR3 sequence: CASSLEQGAQQFF. CDR3 nucleotide sequence: TGTGCCAGCAGTTTGGAACAGGGGGCTCAGCAGTTCTTC.

The chain has TRBV5-4 and TRBJ1-2, with D possibly being TRBD1 (5 bases). V lost 4 bases, J lost 3 bases, and 19 bases lay in between. From germline, CDR1 is SGHNT and CDR2 YYREEE (reference sequence). The CDR3 spans 16 residues. DNA of the CDR3: TGTGCCAGCAGCACCTCGGCCGGGGGGGTCGACTATGGCTACACCTTC. Translated: CASSTSAGGVDYGYTF.

The chain uses TRBV2 and TRBJ2-1; D is possibly TRBD2 (6 bases). The V end lost 3 bases, the J end lost 6 bases, and 6 bases lay between the germline ends. This CDR3 comprises 12 residues. CDR1 is SNHLY and CDR2 is FYNNEI in the germline V gene. The CDR3 is CASSEGGNEQFF. The CDR3 bases are TGTGCCAGCAGTGAGGGGGGCAATGAGCAGTTCTTC.

The V call is TRBV3-1 (or the pseudogene TRBV3-2), the J call TRBJ1-4; 9 bases agree with TRBD1. Trimming took 8 bases from V and 3 from J; bases not matched to a gene: 16. CDR1 is LGHDT and CDR2 is YNNKEL in the germline V gene (reference sequence). The CDR3 contains 18 residues. The CDR3 here is CASGVPGQGGQANEKLFF. The CDR3 nucleotides read TGTGCCAGCGGGGTTCCGGGACAGGGCGGGCAAGCTAATGAAAAACTGTTTTTT.

The chain carries TRBV11-2 and TRBJ2-7; D is unclear. The CDR3 runs 15 residues. Trimming took 4 bases from V and 3 from J, leaving 16 bases between them. Per germline, CDR1 SGHAT and CDR2 FQNNGV. CDR3 nucleotide sequence: TGTGCCAGCAGCTCTGAACGGTCAAGAGGCTACGAGCAGTACTTC. Amino acid sequence: CASSSERSRGYEQYF.

CDR3 amino acids: CATSSETTGLGGYTF. The CDR3, as DNA: TGTGCCACCAGCAGCGAGACGACCGGACTGGGTGGCTACACCTTC. V is TRBV15 and J is TRBJ1-2; D not resolved. Germline lookup yields CDR1 LNHNV and CDR2 YYDKDF (reference sequence). The CDR3 sequence is 15 residues long. Between the trimmed V and J ends, which lost 3 bases and 7 bases, there was a span of 18 bases.

The rearrangement uses TRBV3-1 (or the pseudogene TRBV3-2) and TRBJ2-5, with D unclear. The CDR3 is 12 residues long. The germline V gene has CDR1 LGHDT and CDR2 YNNKEL (reference sequence). V gave up 4 bases and J gave up 4 bases, with 7 bases separating them. The CDR3 protein is CASSPNSETQYF. The CDR3 nucleotides are TGTGCCAGCAGCCCAAACTCAGAGACCCAGTACTTC.

This chain uses TRBV20-1 with TRBJ1-2; D remains ambiguous. This CDR3 contains 12 residues. The V end was cut by 3 bases, the J end by 2 bases, with 7 bases between. Germline V CDR1 and CDR2: DFQATT, SNEGSKA (reference sequence). The CDR3 reads CSASWQNYGYTF. The CDR3 nucleotides read TGCAGTGCTAGTTGGCAGAACTATGGCTACACCTTC.

The chain recombines TRBV1 with TRBJ2-3; the table's D call TRBD2 went unverified against the DNA. TRBV1 is a pseudogene locus. This CDR3 spans 16 amino acids. The CDR3 nucleotides read TGCACCAGCAGCCTGACGCCCAGGGGAGGGACAGATACGCAGTATTTT. It translates to CTSSLTPRGGTDTQYF.

The chain uses TRBV1 and TRBJ1-5; the D call in the table, TRBD1, was not verified against the DNA. TRBV1 is labeled a pseudogene. CDR3 length: 16 residues. DNA of the CDR3: TGCACCAGCAGCCAGGTAAACAGGGGGTATGGACAGCCCCAGCATTTT. Amino acids: CTSSQVNRGYGQPQHF.

DNA of the CDR3: TGCGCCAGCAGCCAAGTAGGCGGAGGGGTGAATGAGCAGTTCTTC. Translation: CASSQVGGGVNEQFF. The V and J genes are TRBV4-3 and TRBJ2-1; the D gene is possibly TRBD2 (6 bases). Germline CDR1 LGHNA, CDR2 YSLEER. Trimming left V 1 base short and J 7 bases short, with 14 bases between. The CDR3 is 15 amino acids.

The chain uses TRBV20-1 and TRBJ1-4; D remains unclear. The germline V gene has CDR1 DFQATT and CDR2 SNEGSKA (reference sequence). V lost 5 bases and J 6 bases, leaving 7 bases between the germline ends. This CDR3 has 11 residues. The CDR3 DNA sequence: TGCAGTGCTGGCTCTTATGAAAAACTGTTTTTT. It yields the protein CSAGSYEKLFF.

As regards this clone: The same CDR3 also results from other DNA sequences found in this sample. The chain links TRBV27 to TRBJ1-5, with 7 bases aligning to TRBD1. CDR1 is MNHEY, CDR2 SMNVEV, per germline (reference sequence). The CDR3 sequence is 15 residues long. V gave up 3 bases and J gave up 0 bases; unmatched junction bases: 2. CDR3 sequence (DNA): TGTGCCAGCAGTTTGGAGGGGGCTAGCAATCAGCCCCAGCATTTT. Protein: CASSLEGASNQPQHF.

This rearrangement joins TRBV5-1 to TRBJ1-1; maybe TRBD1 (5 bases). The V and J ends lost 3 bases and 5 bases respectively, with 11 bases between them. The germline CDR1 and CDR2 sequences are SGHRS and YFSETQ. The CDR3 runs to 13 residues. CDR3 sequence: CASSWGGQTEAFF. The CDR3 coding sequence is TGCGCCAGCAGCTGGGGGGGTCAGACTGAAGCTTTCTTT.

This sequence joins TRBV9 and TRBJ1-2; D gene unclear. The CDR3 is made up of 16 amino acids. V was pared by 1 base and J by 0 bases, with 13 bases between. The germline gives CDR1 SGDLS, CDR2 YYNGEE. This chain's CDR3 is CASSVSSGEANYGYTF. DNA for the CDR3: TGTGCCAGCAGCGTATCCTCCGGGGAGGCTAACTATGGCTACACCTTC. Looking up the rest from reference TRBV9 and TRBJ1-2 gives the full variable domain: DSGVTQTPKHLITATGQRVTLRCSPRSGDLSVYWYQQSLDQGLQFLIQYYNGEERAKGNILERFSAQQFPDLHSELNLSSLELGDSALYFCASSVSSGEANYGYTFGSGTRLTVV.

This chain uses TRBV3-1 (or the pseudogene TRBV3-2) with TRBJ2-4; D gene unclear. Germline CDR1 reads LGHDT; CDR2 reads YNNKEL (reference sequence). The V end lost 0 bases, the J end lost 6 bases, and 6 bases lay between the germline ends. The CDR3 consists of 13 residues. The CDR3 nucleotides read TGTGCCAGCAGCCAAGATACTGGAAACATTCAGTACTTC. This gives the protein CASSQDTGNIQYF.

This chain connects TRBV10-3 to TRBJ1-5; D remains unclear. CDR1 is ENHRY and CDR2 is SYGVKD in the germline V gene. The CDR3 is made up of 14 amino acids. V lost 8 bases and J 6 bases, leaving 17 bases between the germline ends. CDR3 residues: CAIGSSGLLQPQHF. CDR3 bases: TGTGCCATCGGGTCCAGTGGGCTTCTTCAGCCCCAGCATTTT.

The chain couples TRBV25-1 to TRBJ2-1; TRBD2 aligns across 8 bases. CDR3 length equals 17 residues. Per the germline V gene, CDR1 is MGHDK and CDR2 is SYGVNS. The ends lost 2 bases at V and 3 bases at J; junction bases unmatched: 9. The CDR3 sequence: CASSESKREMGYNEQFF. CDR3 coding DNA: TGTGCCAGCAGTGAAAGTAAGCGGGAGATGGGCTACAATGAGCAGTTCTTC.

In the case of this clone: A read error may account for a junction end that differs from germline. The rearrangement uses TRBV18 and TRBJ2-7; D is ambiguous. Germline assignment: CDR1 KGHSH and CDR2 LQKENI. The CDR3 extends over 12 amino acids. The CDR3 loop reads CASSPSGVAASF. The CDR3 DNA sequence: TGTGCCAGCTCACCCTCCGGCGTAGCCGCCAGCTTC.

This rearrangement joins TRBV3-1 (or the pseudogene TRBV3-2) to TRBJ2-1; no reliable D call. Germline V gene data show CDR1 as LGHDT and CDR2 as YNNKEL (reference sequence). The V and J ends lost 6 bases and 7 bases respectively, with 10 bases between them. There are 12 residues in the CDR3. This CDR3 reads CASRAASNEQFF. The CDR3, as DNA: TGTGCCAGCAGGGCCGCAAGTAATGAGCAGTTCTTC.

This clone was picked up a small number of times. The CDR3 DNA reads as TGTGCCAGCAGCTCAAGCGGGAGGGCCCGTAATGAGCAGTTCTTC. Protein sequence: CASSSSGRARNEQFF. The chain employs TRBV7-9 and TRBJ2-1; TRBD2 agrees at 10 bases. With V trimmed by 4 bases and J by 7 bases, 7 bases remained unmatched. Looked up from germline, CDR1 is SEHNR and CDR2 is FQNEAQ (reference sequence). The CDR3 sequence is 15 residues long.

In DNA, the CDR3 is TGTGCCAGCAGCCCACAGGGGGGACTAGCGCACCCGAATTTCTACGAGCAGTACTTC. It codes for CASSPQGGLAHPNFYEQYF. This chain links TRBV21-1 with TRBJ2-7; the DNA was not compared with TRBD2, the D call given in the table. TRBV21-1 is labeled a pseudogene. The CDR3 has 19 residues.

This chain joins TRBV10-1 and TRBJ1-1; 9 bases align to TRBD1. V trimming: 5 bases; J trimming: 5 bases; junction bases outside the gene matches: 6. CDR1 and CDR2 from the germline V gene are WNHNN and SYGVQD (reference sequence). The CDR3 runs to 14 residues. DNA for the CDR3: TGCGCCAGCAGTAAAGACAGGGGGTCTACTGAAGCTTTCTTT. This translates into CASSKDRGSTEAFF.